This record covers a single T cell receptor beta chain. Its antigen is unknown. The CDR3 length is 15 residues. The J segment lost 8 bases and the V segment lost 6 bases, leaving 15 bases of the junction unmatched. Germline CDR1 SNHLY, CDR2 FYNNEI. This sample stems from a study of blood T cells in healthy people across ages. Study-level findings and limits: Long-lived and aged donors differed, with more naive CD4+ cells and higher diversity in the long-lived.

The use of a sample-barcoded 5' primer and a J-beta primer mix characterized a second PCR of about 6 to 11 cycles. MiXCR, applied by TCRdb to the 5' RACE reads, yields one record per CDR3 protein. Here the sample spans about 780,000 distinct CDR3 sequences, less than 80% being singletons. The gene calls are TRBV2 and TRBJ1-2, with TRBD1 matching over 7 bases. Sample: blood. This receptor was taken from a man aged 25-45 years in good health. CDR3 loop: CASSPRQGPSKGYTF. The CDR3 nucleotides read TGTGCCAGCAGCCCCCGACAGGGCCCCTCTAAAGGCTACACCTTC.